This passage covers 22 T cell receptor beta chains from one sample sequenced in a study of T-cell reconstitution after alpha-beta-depleted transplantation in children. Preparing the TCRbeta library involved the use of unique molecular identifiers. TCRdb re-derived calls from the PCR reads in MiXCR, one entry per CDR3 protein. The sample has 200,000 to 250,000 distinct CDR3 sequences, roughly 10% seen once; the top ten hold roughly 30%. The input for sequencing was PBMCs, taken before TCRalphabeta/CD19-depleted stem cell transplant. These TCRs come from a child younger than two with acute myeloid leukemia, due to receive a stem cell transplant.

In this sample, this clonotype turned up a few times. V is TRBV4-1 and J is TRBJ2-7; no clear D. The germline CDR1 and CDR2 sequences are MGHRA and YSYEKL. Trimming took 1 base from V and 0 from J, leaving 7 bases between them. This CDR3 is built from 14 residues. DNA for the CDR3: TGCGCCAGCAGCCAAGCCCCCAGCTCCTACGAGCAGTACTTC. Its translation: CASSQAPSSYEQYF.

This clonotype has a count of ten or more. This rearrangement joins TRBV20-1 to TRBJ2-5; 7 positions match TRBD1. CDR3 size: 15 residues. Germline V CDR1 and CDR2: DFQATT, SNEGSKA (reference sequence). The V and J ends lost 6 bases and 3 bases, in that order; junction bases with no gene match: 13. The DNA for the CDR3 is TGCAGTGCGCGAGGCATAGGCAGGGGGAAAGAGACCCAGTACTTC. Translating it yields CSARGIGRGKETQYF.

This clonotype was counted many times. J is TRBJ1-3 and V is TRBV25-1, with unresolved D. The V and J ends lost 3 bases and 5 bases respectively, with 11 bases between them. CDR1 MGHDK and CDR2 SYGVNS come from the germline V gene. The CDR3 is made up of 14 amino acids. CDR3 coding DNA: TGTGCCAGCAGTGAGTCCAGGTTAAGAAACACCATATATTTT. Its translation: CASSESRLRNTIYF.

This clonotype appeared many times. The CDR3 nucleotides read TGCAGTGCTAGAGGAGGGACTAGCGGGAGCGCAGATACGCAGTATTTT. Its translation: CSARGGTSGSADTQYF. This chain connects TRBV20-1 to TRBJ2-3, with 14 bases fitting TRBD2. The ends lost 1 base at V and 4 bases at J; junction bases unmatched: 4. The CDR3 is 16 residues long. The V gene's germline CDR1 is DFQATT and CDR2 SNEGSKA (reference sequence).

The chain carries TRBV11-2 and TRBJ2-7; the D is unclear. V lost 1 base and J lost 7, with 11 bases in between. CDR3 length: 13 amino acids. The germline V gene has CDR1 SGHAT and CDR2 FQNNGV. In nucleotides, the CDR3 is TGTGCCAGCAGCTTAGTAGGTTTTAGGGAGCAGTACTTC. This gives the protein CASSLVGFREQYF.

This clonotype was seen only a few times. The V gene is TRBV20-1, the J gene TRBJ2-7; D remains unclear. The V end was cut by 3 bases, the J end by 2 bases, with 8 bases between. Germline lookup yields CDR1 DFQATT and CDR2 SNEGSKA (reference sequence). The CDR3 consists of 12 residues. The CDR3 reads CSASSGTYEQYF. The CDR3 nucleotides read TGCAGTGCTAGTTCTGGGACCTACGAGCAGTACTTC.

The chain uses TRBV24-1 and TRBJ1-1; D may be TRBD1 (6 bases). V shed 10 bases and J shed 0 bases, with 17 bases lying between them. CDR1 is KGHDR and CDR2 is SFDVKD in the germline V gene. The CDR3 contains 15 residues. The CDR3 coding sequence is TGTGCCACTCCCGGGACAATGGGGGTGAACACTGAAGCTTTCTTT. This gives the protein CATPGTMGVNTEAFF.

This clonotype has a count of ten or more. V usage is TRBV7-3 and J usage is TRBJ2-5; D uncertain. The CDR3 runs to 13 residues. Germline assignment: CDR1 SGHTA and CDR2 FQGTGA. Trimming cost V 1 base and J 4 bases, with 7 bases left between them. CDR3 residues: CASSLKVAETQYF. The CDR3 DNA reads as TGTGCCAGCAGCTTAAAGGTAGCAGAGACCCAGTACTTC.

In this sample, this clonotype turned up many times. V gene TRBV6-1 combines with J gene TRBJ1-1; D unresolved. The CDR3 spans 14 residues. Germline loops: CDR1 MNHNS, CDR2 SASEGT. V lost 4 bases to trimming and J lost 2 bases, with 11 bases between them. CDR3 loop: CASSGVRSNTEAFF. For the CDR3, the DNA is TGTGCCAGCAGTGGGGTCCGATCCAACACTGAAGCTTTCTTT.

The genes are TRBV4-2 and TRBJ1-1; possible D gene TRBD1, 6 bases. Germline loops: CDR1 LGHNA, CDR2 YNFKEQ. The length of the CDR3 is 17 residues. V was cut by 4 bases and J by 3 bases, with 21 bases left in between. CDR3 coding DNA: TGTGCCAGCAGCCCCCTAAAAGGGGGACGGGGGGACACTGAAGCTTTCTTT. Translated, it gives CASSPLKGGRGDTEAFF.

This clonotype was counted many times. The chain couples TRBV4-3 to TRBJ2-3; 13 nucleotides line up with TRBD2. The length of the CDR3 is 16 residues. Germline CDR1 reads LGHNA; CDR2 reads YSLEER. After removal of 4 bases from V and 4 bases from J, the junction contained 5 bases not matched to a gene. The CDR3 protein is CASSRRTSGRADTQYF. The CDR3, as DNA: TGCGCCAGCAGCCGCCGGACTAGCGGGAGAGCAGATACGCAGTATTTT.

This clonotype has a count of ten or more. The genes are TRBV18 and TRBJ1-2; D gene unclear. The V gene's germline CDR1 is KGHSH and CDR2 LQKENI. Trimming left V 6 bases short and J 0 bases short, with 11 bases between. This CDR3 contains 14 residues. The CDR3 sequence: CASSNQQANYGYTF. CDR3 nucleotide sequence: TGTGCCAGCTCCAACCAGCAGGCTAACTATGGCTACACCTTC.

This clonotype occurred many times. The CDR3 loop reads CSDLSGYFTDTQYF. The CDR3, as DNA: TGCAGTGACCTCAGCGGGTATTTCACAGATACGCAGTATTTT. The chain recombines TRBV20-1 with TRBJ2-3, with a tentative D call TRBD2 (6 bases). V dropped 7 bases and J dropped 2 bases, with 16 bases sitting between them. This CDR3 contains 14 residues. Germline V lookup: CDR1 DFQATT, CDR2 SNEGSKA (reference sequence).

This clonotype was detected a few times. This chain links TRBV20-1 with TRBJ2-7, with TRBD1 identical over 7 bases. The J segment lost 3 bases and the V segment lost 0 bases, leaving 8 bases of the junction unmatched. This CDR3 region has 15 residues. Germline V gene data show CDR1 as DFQATT and CDR2 as SNEGSKA (reference sequence). CDR3 nucleotide sequence: TGCAGTGCTAGAGACCCTTGGACAGGAGGCTACGAGCAGTACTTC. Translating it yields CSARDPWTGGYEQYF.

This clonotype appeared many times. The genes are TRBV7-3 and TRBJ2-1; D uncertain. CDR3 length: 14 residues. The V gene's germline CDR1 is SGHTA and CDR2 FQGTGA. The V end lost 2 bases, the J end lost 2 bases, and 7 bases lay between the germline ends. The CDR3 nucleotides are TGTGCCAGCAGCTTATCGCTCACCTACAATGAGCAGTTCTTC. Protein product: CASSLSLTYNEQFF.

This clonotype was seen ten or more times. The V gene is TRBV5-1, the J gene TRBJ2-7, with 7 positions matching TRBD1. This CDR3 region has 15 residues. Germline CDR1 SGHRS, CDR2 YFSETQ. Trimming at V came to 5 bases and at J to 6 bases, leaving 14 bases not matched to a gene. CDR3 bases: TGCGCCAGCAGACCCTCCCGGGACAGAGTACGCGAGCAGTACTTC. Translation gives CASRPSRDRVREQYF.

This clonotype was seen more than once but under ten times. The chain links TRBV2 to TRBJ2-3; unclear D gene. V shed 3 bases and J shed 5 bases, with 12 bases lying between them. In germline, CDR1 is SNHLY, CDR2 FYNNEI. There are 14 residues in the CDR3. The CDR3 spells CASSDPRMGDTQYF. CDR3 DNA sequence: TGTGCCAGCAGTGATCCCCGGATGGGAGATACGCAGTATTTT.

A note on this clonotype: Here the CDR3 omits its conserved ending phenylalanine or tryptophan, so a read error is the likely source. Because the CDR3's place on the DNA is in doubt, the DNA is left out and the CDR3 is given as listed by TCRdb. V and J are TRBV12-3 or TRBV12-4 and TRBJ2-1; TRBD2 reflects the table's D call only, with no check against the DNA. The CDR3 adds up to 14 amino acids, both ends counted. This CDR3 reads CASTRASDLNILFL.

This clonotype has a count of ten or more. In nucleotides, the CDR3 is TGTGCCAGCAGCCTGTACCGCTCTGGAAACACCATATATTTT. This encodes CASSLYRSGNTIYF. The chain carries TRBV7-9 and TRBJ1-3; D not resolved. The germline V gene has CDR1 SEHNR and CDR2 FQNEAQ (reference sequence). The CDR3 is 14 residues long. V was trimmed by 5 bases and J by 0 bases, leaving 8 bases between them.

At least ten counts were recorded for this clonotype. The genes are TRBV7-2 and TRBJ1-1, with unresolved D. This CDR3 has 14 residues. V was cut by 3 bases and J by 1 base, with 9 bases left in between. Germline CDR1 reads SGHTA; CDR2 reads FQGNSA. This CDR3 reads CASSFNRENTEAFF. CDR3 bases: TGTGCCAGCAGCTTTAATAGGGAGAACACTGAAGCTTTCTTT.

This clonotype occurred many times. This sequence joins TRBV6-5 and TRBJ2-7; TRBD2 matches 15 bases. The ends lost 4 bases at V and 5 bases at J; junction bases unmatched: 0. The CDR3 runs to 14 residues. CDR1 and CDR2 from the germline V gene are MNHEY and SVGAGI. The CDR3 loop is CASSWTSGRDEQYF. For the CDR3, the DNA is TGTGCCAGCAGTTGGACTAGCGGGAGGGACGAGCAGTACTTC.

This clonotype showed up many times. The V call is TRBV6-5, the J call TRBJ2-1; D is uncertain. Germline lookup yields CDR1 MNHEY and CDR2 SVGAGI. Trimming cost V 5 bases and J 8 bases, with 19 bases left between them. The CDR3 totals 15 residues. DNA for the CDR3: TGTGCCAGCAGTCCCTACCCGAAAGGGCTCTATGAGCAGTTCTTC. Translating it yields CASSPYPKGLYEQFF.